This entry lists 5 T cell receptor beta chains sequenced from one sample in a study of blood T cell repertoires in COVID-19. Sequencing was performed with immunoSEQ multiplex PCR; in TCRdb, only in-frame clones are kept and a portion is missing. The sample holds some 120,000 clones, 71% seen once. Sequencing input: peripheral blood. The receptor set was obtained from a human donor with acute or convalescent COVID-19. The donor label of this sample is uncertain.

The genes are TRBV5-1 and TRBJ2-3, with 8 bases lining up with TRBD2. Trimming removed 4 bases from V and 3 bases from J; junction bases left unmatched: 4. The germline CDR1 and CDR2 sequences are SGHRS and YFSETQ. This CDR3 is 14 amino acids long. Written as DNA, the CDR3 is TGCGCCAGCAGCCCGGGACTAGTGACAGATACGCAGTATTTT. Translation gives CASSPGLVTDTQYF.

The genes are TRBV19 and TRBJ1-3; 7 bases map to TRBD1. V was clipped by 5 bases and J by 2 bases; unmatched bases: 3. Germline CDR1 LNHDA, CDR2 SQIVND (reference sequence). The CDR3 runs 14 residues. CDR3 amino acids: CASSVDRAGNTIYF. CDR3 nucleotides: TGTGCCAGTAGTGTCGACAGGGCTGGAAACACCATATATTTT. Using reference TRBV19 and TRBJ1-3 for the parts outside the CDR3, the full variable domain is DGGITQSPKYLFRKEGQNVTLSCEQNLNHDAMYWYRQDPGQGLRLIYYSQIVNDFQKGDIAEGYSVSREKKESFPLTVTSAQKNPTAFYLCASSVDRAGNTIYFGEGSWLTVV.

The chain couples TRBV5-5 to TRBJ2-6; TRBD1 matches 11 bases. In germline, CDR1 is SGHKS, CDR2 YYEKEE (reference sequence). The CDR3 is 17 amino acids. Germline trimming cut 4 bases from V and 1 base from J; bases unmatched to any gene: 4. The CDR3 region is CASSVGQGGSGANVLTF. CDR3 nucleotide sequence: TGTGCCAGCAGCGTGGGACAGGGGGGGTCTGGGGCCAACGTCCTGACTTTC.

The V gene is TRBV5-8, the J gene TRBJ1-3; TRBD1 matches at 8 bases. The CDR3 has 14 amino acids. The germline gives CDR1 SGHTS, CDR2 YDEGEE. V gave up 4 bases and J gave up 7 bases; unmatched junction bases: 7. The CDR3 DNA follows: TGTGCCAGCAGCCCATGGACAGGGAGGAACACCATATATTTT. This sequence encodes CASSPWTGRNTIYF.

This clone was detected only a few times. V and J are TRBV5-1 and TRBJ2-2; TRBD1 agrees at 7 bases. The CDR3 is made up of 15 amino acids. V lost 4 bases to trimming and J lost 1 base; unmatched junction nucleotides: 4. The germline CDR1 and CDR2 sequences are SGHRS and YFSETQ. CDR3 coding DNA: TGCGCCAGCAGCATACAGGGGCGGAACACCGGGGAGCTGTTTTTT. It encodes CASSIQGRNTGELFF.